Below, 27 T cell receptor beta chains from the same sample are listed, as sequenced in a study of blood T cells in healthy people across ages. Primed by a sample-barcoded 5' primer and a J-beta primer mix, a second PCR proceeded for roughly 6 to 12 cycles. TCRdb used MiXCR to reprocess the 5' RACE reads, holding one entry per CDR3 protein. The sample contains about 720,000 distinct CDR3 sequences, over 20% of which appear only once. Sequencing was done on a sample of blood. The receptors stem from a man between 70 and 80 years old in good health.

This chain connects TRBV7-7 to TRBJ2-1; unclear D gene. Germline CDR1 reads SSHAT; CDR2 reads FNYEAQ (reference sequence). V was cut by 1 base and J by 4 bases, with 8 bases left in between. The CDR3 length is 14 residues. CDR3 coding DNA: TGTGCCAGCAGCTTAGAGAAGGATTACAATGAGCAGTTCTTC. It translates to CASSLEKDYNEQFF.

The J gene is TRBJ2-1, the V gene TRBV3-1; D not resolved. Trimming cost V 0 bases and J 8 bases, with 14 bases left between them. Germline V gene sequence: CDR1 LGHDT, CDR2 YNNKEL (reference sequence). There are 15 residues in the CDR3. The CDR3 protein is CASSQDPLSSDEQFF. In DNA form, the CDR3 reads TGTGCCAGCAGCCAAGATCCCCTCTCCAGCGATGAGCAGTTCTTC.

In its sample, this clonotype was seen a few times. This chain uses TRBV7-6 with TRBJ2-1; TRBD1 is a possible D gene (6 bases). CDR1 is SGHVS, CDR2 FNYEAQ, per germline. This CDR3 comprises 15 residues. Trimming removed 5 bases from V and 0 bases from J, with 11 bases in between. The CDR3 nucleotides are TGTGCCAGCAGCGGGGGCCACGGCTCCTACAATGAGCAGTTCTTC. It yields the protein CASSGGHGSYNEQFF.

This chain links TRBV6-5 with TRBJ2-4; tentatively, D is TRBD1 (5 bases). Germline V gene data show CDR1 as MNHEY and CDR2 as SVGAGI. V lost 0 bases, J lost 0 bases, and 12 bases lay in between. The CDR3 spans 17 residues. CDR3 amino acids: CASSYSWTPLAKNIQYF. The CDR3 DNA sequence: TGTGCCAGCAGTTACTCTTGGACACCCCTAGCCAAAAACATTCAGTACTTC.

This clonotype came up a few times. The chain recombines TRBV20-1 with TRBJ2-1; TRBD2 matches at 9 bases. The CDR3 is made up of 16 amino acids. The germline CDR1 and CDR2 sequences are DFQATT and SNEGSKA (reference sequence). J gave up 2 bases and V 0 bases, and 5 bases lay outside the gene matches. The CDR3 DNA is TGCAGTGCTAGAGATGCGCGGGGGGGCCCCTACAATGAGCAGTTCTTC. The encoded protein is CSARDARGGPYNEQFF.

This clonotype was seen a handful of times. CDR3 sequence: CSAIISRGGSYNEQFF. CDR3 bases: TGCAGTGCCATCATATCCAGGGGGGGATCCTACAATGAGCAGTTCTTC. The rearrangement joins TRBV20-1 to TRBJ2-1, with D perhaps given as TRBD1 or TRBD2 (7 bases each). The ends were cut back, 6 bases at V and 1 base at J, with 19 bases in the middle. Germline V gene lookup returns CDR1 DFQATT and CDR2 SNEGSKA (reference sequence). There are 16 residues in the CDR3.

This clonotype was seen only a few times. The chain uses TRBV12-3 or TRBV12-4 and TRBJ2-2; 14 nucleotides align to TRBD2. V shed 4 bases and J 0 bases; nucleotides not matched to a gene: 4. This CDR3 has 18 amino acids. The CDR3 loop reads CASSYRLAGGPNTGELFF. The CDR3 region has the DNA TGTGCCAGCAGTTACCGACTAGCGGGGGGGCCGAACACCGGGGAGCTGTTTTTT.

CDR3 nucleotide sequence: TGCAGCGTTGTTCTGGCCTACGAGCAGTACTTC. Residues: CSVVLAYEQYF. The chain couples TRBV29-1 to TRBJ2-7; no clear D gene. This CDR3 is built from 11 residues. Germline CDR1 SQVTM, CDR2 ANQGSEA. V lost 4 bases to trimming and J lost 2 bases, with 6 bases between them.

In its sample, this clonotype was seen a few times. V and J are TRBV10-3 and TRBJ2-3; the D gene could be TRBD1 or TRBD2 (5 bases each). V gave up 7 bases and J gave up 0 bases, with 14 bases separating them. Germline V gene data show CDR1 as ENHRY and CDR2 as SYGVKD. The CDR3 is 15 residues long. The CDR3 is CAITERGRSTDTQYF. CDR3 sequence (DNA): TGTGCCATCACCGAGAGGGGACGGAGCACAGATACGCAGTATTTT.

This chain connects TRBV11-3 to TRBJ1-2; D is undetermined. In germline, CDR1 is SGHNT, CDR2 YENEEA. The ends were cut back, 0 bases at V and 6 bases at J, with 11 bases in the middle. The CDR3 runs to 14 residues. In DNA form, the CDR3 reads TGTGCCAGCAGCTTAGATGGTAGCCTGCATGGCTACACCTTC. Its translation is CASSLDGSLHGYTF.

This clonotype has only a few counts. The gene calls are TRBV5-4 and TRBJ2-7, with 14 nucleotides matching TRBD2. This CDR3 spans 16 amino acids. J lost 0 bases, V lost 4 bases, and 3 bases had no gene match. In germline, CDR1 is SGHNT, CDR2 YYREEE (reference sequence). This CDR3 is CASSRGLAGDSYEQYF. The CDR3 DNA follows: TGTGCCAGCAGCAGGGGACTAGCGGGGGACTCCTACGAGCAGTACTTC. Full variable domain (rest looked up from reference TRBV5-4 and TRBJ2-7): ETGVTQSPTHLIKTRGQQVTLRCSSQSGHNTVSWYQQALGQGPQFIFQYYREEENGRGNFPPRFSGLQFPNYSSELNVNALELDDSALYLCASSRGLAGDSYEQYFGPGTRLTVT.

V usage is TRBV5-1 and J usage is TRBJ2-5, with unresolved D. Trimming cost V 0 bases and J 0 bases, with 9 bases left between them. CDR1 and CDR2 (germline): SGHRS, YFSETQ. The CDR3 sequence is 15 residues long. DNA of the CDR3: TGCGCCAGCAGCTTGGGTGGGAATCACCAAGAGACCCAGTACTTC. This encodes CASSLGGNHQETQYF.

This clonotype was picked up many times. One base away lies a much larger clone, so this may be a sequencing read error. The chain uses TRBV12-3 or TRBV12-4 and TRBJ1-1, with TRBD1 as a possible D gene (6 bases). V dropped 6 bases and J dropped 2 bases, with 10 bases sitting between them. The CDR3 covers 13 residues. CDR3: CASRLQGNTEAFF. In DNA form, the CDR3 reads TGTGCCAGCAGACTACAGGGAAACACTGAAGCTTTCTTT.

This clonotype was seen a handful of times. The V and J genes are TRBV5-1 and TRBJ2-4; 9 positions agree with TRBD1. J gave up 8 bases and V 5 bases, and 11 bases lay outside the gene matches. The CDR3 runs to 15 residues. Germline CDR1 reads SGHRS; CDR2 reads YFSETQ. CDR3 DNA sequence: TGCGCCAGCAGACCTCCGGGACAGGGATCTGACATTCAGTACTTC. The encoded protein is CASRPPGQGSDIQYF.

The chain carries TRBV27 and TRBJ2-6, with 8 bases identical to TRBD1. CDR3 length equals 19 residues. Germline lookup yields CDR1 MNHEY and CDR2 SMNVEV (reference sequence). V was clipped by 4 bases and J by 1 base; unmatched bases: 12. In DNA form, the CDR3 reads TGTGCCAGCAGTTCCCCATGGGGGACAGGCGGTTCTGGGGCCAACGTCCTGACTTTC. Amino acid sequence: CASSSPWGTGGSGANVLTF.

The chain couples TRBV18 to TRBJ2-1, with 8 bases fitting TRBD1. The J call is uncertain, as TRBJ2-7 better fits the DNA end. Germline-derived CDR1 and CDR2 are KGHSH and LQKENI. The CDR3 extends over 15 amino acids. CDR3 region: CASSRGTGPSYEQYV. CDR3 bases: TGTGCCAGCTCACGAGGGACAGGCCCTTCCTACGAGCAGTACGTC.

This clonotype was counted between two and nine times. The CDR3 protein is CASSLGQTGNYGYTF. CDR3 sequence (DNA): TGTGCCAGCAGTTTGGGACAGACAGGGAACTATGGCTACACCTTC. This sequence joins TRBV6-2 or TRBV6-3 and TRBJ1-2; TRBD1 agrees at 7 bases. Trimming took 4 bases from V and 2 from J; bases not matched to a gene: 7. In germline, CDR1 is MNHEY, CDR2 SVGEGT. The CDR3 runs 15 residues.

V usage is TRBV20-1 and J usage is TRBJ2-1; TRBD2 aligns across 15 bases. The closer fit of TRBJ2-7 to the DNA end suggests the J call may be wrong. This CDR3 comprises 19 residues. Germline loops: CDR1 DFQATT, CDR2 SNEGSKA (reference sequence). The CDR3 spells CSASGYGTSGGLLSYEQYF. CDR3 sequence (DNA): TGCAGTGCTAGCGGTTATGGGACTAGCGGGGGGCTTCTCTCCTACGAGCAGTACTTC.

The V and J genes are TRBV7-9 and TRBJ1-3; TRBD1 matches 11 bases. Trimming cost V 5 bases and J 0 bases; bases outside gene matches: 9. The CDR3 runs to 18 residues. In germline, CDR1 is SEHNR, CDR2 FQNEAQ (reference sequence). This CDR3 reads CASSGGTGGPDSGNTIYF. The DNA for the CDR3 is TGTGCCAGCAGCGGGGGGACAGGGGGTCCCGACTCTGGAAACACCATATATTTT. Variable domain in full (rest from reference TRBV7-9 and TRBJ1-3): DTGVSQNPRHKITKRGQNVTFRCDPISEHNRLYWYRQTLGQGPEFLTYFQNEAQLEKSRLLSDRFSAERPKGSFSTLEIQRTEQGDSAMYLCASSGGTGGPDSGNTIYFGEGSWLTVV.

The rearrangement links TRBV18 to TRBJ2-3; 11 nucleotides line up with TRBD2. Germline V gene lookup returns CDR1 KGHSH and CDR2 LQKENI. Unmatched junction bases numbered 5, after V lost 6 bases and J lost 0 bases. This CDR3 comprises 16 residues. DNA for the CDR3: TGTGCCAGCTCCCTAGCGGGAGGAACTAGCACAGATACGCAGTATTTT. Protein product: CASSLAGGTSTDTQYF.

This clonotype was counted only a few times. The chain combines TRBV20-1 with TRBJ2-5; a weak D match, TRBD1 (6 bases). Germline lookup yields CDR1 DFQATT and CDR2 SNEGSKA (reference sequence). Trimming removed 2 bases from V and 1 base from J, with 11 bases in between. This CDR3 contains 14 residues. The CDR3: CSARLTGLQETQYF. CDR3 nucleotide sequence: TGCAGTGCTAGACTGACAGGTCTCCAAGAGACCCAGTACTTC.

This clonotype was detected ten times or more. The chain is built from TRBV6-5 and TRBJ1-2, with D perhaps matching TRBD1 (5 bases). Trimming took off 1 base at V and 3 bases at J, with 12 bases between the two ends. The CDR3 consists of 15 residues. Per the germline V gene, CDR1 is MNHEY and CDR2 is SVGAGI. The CDR3 sequence: CASSYLGRGHYGYTF. CDR3 in DNA: TGTGCCAGCAGTTACTTGGGGCGAGGGCACTATGGCTACACCTTC.

The gene calls are TRBV7-2 and TRBJ1-1; D is ambiguous. The germline V gene has CDR1 SGHTA and CDR2 FQGNSA. There are 13 residues in the CDR3. Trimming removed 6 bases from V and 0 bases from J, with 8 bases in between. DNA for the CDR3: TGTGCCAGCAGAACAGTGATGAACACTGAAGCTTTCTTT. Its translation is CASRTVMNTEAFF.

The gene calls are TRBV7-2 and TRBJ2-4; 10 bases are shared with TRBD1. Unmatched junction bases numbered 6, after V lost 4 bases and J lost 3 bases. Germline loops: CDR1 SGHTA, CDR2 FQGNSA. This CDR3 has 16 amino acids. The CDR3 spells CASSSWTGGDKNIQYF. In DNA form, the CDR3 reads TGTGCCAGCAGCTCGTGGACAGGGGGAGACAAAAACATTCAGTACTTC.

The CDR3 is CASSLDLGQGGYTF. Written as DNA, the CDR3 is TGTGCCAGCAGTTTAGATCTGGGACAGGGTGGCTACACCTTC. V usage is TRBV12-3 or TRBV12-4 and J usage is TRBJ1-2, with 9 nucleotides matching TRBD1. This CDR3 comprises 14 residues. Trimming cost V 1 base and J 7 bases; bases outside gene matches: 4.

This clonotype was seen a few times. The V call is TRBV6-5, the J call TRBJ2-1; 8 bases map to TRBD2. Looked up from germline, CDR1 is MNHEY and CDR2 is SVGAGI. The CDR3 length is 15 residues. V trimming: 2 bases; J trimming: 5 bases; junction bases outside the gene matches: 5. DNA of the CDR3: TGTGCCAGCAGTTACGAGCGGGGGAGGAACAATGAGCAGTTCTTC. Its translation: CASSYERGRNNEQFF.

This clonotype showed up just a few times. CDR3 protein: CASTQTGYSTEAFF. CDR3 nucleotide sequence: TGTGCCAGCACCCAGACAGGGTATAGCACTGAAGCTTTCTTT. The gene calls are TRBV25-1 and TRBJ1-1; 7 positions agree with TRBD1. Germline values: CDR1 MGHDK, CDR2 SYGVNS. J lost 4 bases, V lost 7 bases, and 9 bases had no gene match. The CDR3 sequence is 14 residues long.